This passage covers 20 T cell receptor beta chains from one sample sequenced in a study of shared clonotypes between healthy human individuals. Naive CD8 cells were CD45RO-negative, positively selected for CCR7, excluding terminally differentiated effector memory CD45RA+ cells. Clones were read by immunoSEQ multiplex PCR, and TCRdb kept only the in-frame ones, dropping some. The profile shows 2 million to 2.5 million clones, roughly 95% of them singletons. The material sequenced was naive CD8+ T cells sorted from blood. Source of these receptors: a man younger than 35 in good health.

V and J are TRBV4-3 and TRBJ2-7; D call uncertain. Germline V gene lookup returns CDR1 LGHNA and CDR2 YSLEER. V was trimmed by 0 bases and J by 2 bases, leaving 8 bases between them. The CDR3 loop spans 14 amino acids. This CDR3 is CASSQDLDPYEQYF. Here the CDR3 DNA reads TGCGCCAGCAGCCAAGACCTCGACCCCTACGAGCAGTACTTC.

About this clone: The sample contains more than one DNA sequence encoding this CDR3. This chain links TRBV9 with TRBJ2-1, with 7 bases fitting TRBD1. V gave up 0 bases and J gave up 4 bases; unmatched junction bases: 7. The CDR3 is 16 residues long. CDR1 and CDR2 from the germline V gene are SGDLS and YYNGEE. The CDR3 DNA reads as TGTGCCAGCAGCGTAGTTGGTACAGGGGCTTACAATGAGCAGTTCTTC. Its protein is CASSVVGTGAYNEQFF. The full variable domain, rest sourced from reference TRBV9 and TRBJ2-1, is DSGVTQTPKHLITATGQRVTLRCSPRSGDLSVYWYQQSLDQGLQFLIQYYNGEERAKGNILERFSAQQFPDLHSELNLSSLELGDSALYFCASSVVGTGAYNEQFFGPGTRLTVL.

The rearrangement uses TRBV10-3 and TRBJ2-1, with 9 bases that match TRBD2. From germline, CDR1 is ENHRY and CDR2 SYGVKD. The CDR3 extends over 16 amino acids. The junction had 7 bases not matched to a gene; V was cut back by 2 bases and J by 5 bases. CDR3 amino acids: CAISEPGASGNNEQFF. As DNA, the CDR3 is TGTGCCATCAGTGAGCCAGGGGCTAGCGGGAACAATGAGCAGTTCTTC.

The rearrangement joins TRBV11-2 to TRBJ2-7; D assignment may be TRBD1 or TRBD2 (6 bases each). The CDR3 sequence is 15 residues long. Trimming removed 5 bases at V and 2 bases at J, with 16 bases between. The germline V gene encodes CDR1 SGHAT and CDR2 FQNNGV. CDR3 protein: CASSPEGGPAYEQYF. The CDR3 DNA follows: TGTGCCAGCAGCCCAGAAGGGGGGCCTGCCTACGAGCAGTACTTC.

Comment on this clone: The sample has other DNA sequences that encode this CDR3 too. The chain links TRBV4-1 to TRBJ1-2; D gene uncertain. Trimming stripped 0 bases from V and 4 bases from J, with 12 bases between. The CDR3 runs to 15 residues. Per the germline V gene, CDR1 is MGHRA and CDR2 is YSYEKL. The CDR3 DNA follows: TGCGCCAGCAGCCAAGATCTGGCGGGTATCTATGGCTACACCTTC. Encoded protein: CASSQDLAGIYGYTF.

The V gene is TRBV4-2, the J gene TRBJ2-6, with D possibly TRBD1 on 5 matching bases. The germline V gene has CDR1 LGHNA and CDR2 YNFKEQ. The CDR3 consists of 19 residues. The germline V and J ends were trimmed by 0 bases and 0 bases, with 15 bases remaining between them. DNA of the CDR3: TGTGCCAGCAGCCAAGATATCCAGGGATTCAACTCTGGGGCCAACGTCCTGACTTTC. Its protein is CASSQDIQGFNSGANVLTF.

The chain carries TRBV6-5 and TRBJ2-7, with D perhaps TRBD1 (7 bases). This CDR3 contains 16 residues. The V end was cut by 0 bases, the J end by 3 bases, with 15 bases between. Looked up from germline, CDR1 is MNHEY and CDR2 is SVGAGI. CDR3 in amino acids: CASSYSQGEVFYEQYF. Written as DNA, the CDR3 is TGTGCCAGCAGTTACTCGCAGGGGGAGGTTTTCTACGAGCAGTACTTC.

This clone was observed a single time. The chain links TRBV27 to TRBJ2-1; D is uncertain. CDR1 and CDR2 (germline): MNHEY, SMNVEV (reference sequence). V was pared by 8 bases and J by 4 bases, with 12 bases between. The CDR3 is 13 amino acids. The CDR3 coding sequence is TGTGCCAGCGGGGTCGGAATTTACAATGAGCAGTTCTTC. Translating gives CASGVGIYNEQFF.

The sample holds one count of this clone. V is TRBV18 and J is TRBJ2-1; 8 nucleotides agree with TRBD1. With V trimmed by 3 bases and J by 3 bases, 4 bases remained unmatched. The CDR3 loop spans 15 amino acids. The germline CDR1 and CDR2 sequences are KGHSH and LQKENI. CDR3 sequence reads: CASSPYRGYYNEQFF. In nucleotides, the CDR3 is TGTGCCAGCTCACCCTACAGGGGGTACTACAATGAGCAGTTCTTC.

The V call is TRBV29-1, the J call TRBJ2-5; D perhaps matches TRBD2 (5 bases). Germline loops: CDR1 SQVTM, CDR2 ANQGSEA. V shed 4 bases and J shed 5 bases, with 17 bases lying between them. This CDR3 has 14 amino acids. In DNA, the CDR3 is TGCAGCGTTGTCGGAGCGTTCCGAGGGGAGACCCAGTACTTC. Protein: CSVVGAFRGETQYF.

The genes are TRBV13 and TRBJ2-3; TRBD1 aligns across 7 bases. The length of the CDR3 is 14 residues. The trim removed 5 bases at V and 4 bases at J, leaving 6 bases unmatched. From germline, CDR1 is PRHDT and CDR2 FYEKMQ (reference sequence). The CDR3 nucleotides read TGTGCCAGCAGCCTCAGGGACAGCGCAGATACGCAGTATTTT. This sequence encodes CASSLRDSADTQYF.

Regarding this clone: Other DNA sequences of this sample code for an identical CDR3. The chain joins TRBV6-1 to TRBJ2-7; TRBD1 is a possible D gene (6 bases). Trimming removed 4 bases from V and 2 bases from J, with 9 bases in between. In germline, CDR1 is MNHNS, CDR2 SASEGT. The CDR3 spans 13 residues. The CDR3 sequence: CASSARGAYEQYF. The CDR3 DNA reads as TGTGCCAGCAGTGCCAGGGGAGCCTACGAGCAGTACTTC.

The chain recombines TRBV6-5 with TRBJ2-1; a possible D gene is TRBD2 (6 bases). This CDR3 comprises 15 residues. Germline V gene lookup returns CDR1 MNHEY and CDR2 SVGAGI. The V end was cut by 2 bases, the J end by 12 bases, with 20 bases between. The CDR3 bases are TGTGCCAGCAGTTACGACCTTGCGGGACCCTCCGGGCAGTTCTTC. As protein: CASSYDLAGPSGQFF.

The rearrangement links TRBV4-1 to TRBJ2-2; TRBD2 matches at 9 bases. Germline V CDR1 and CDR2: MGHRA, YSYEKL. The CDR3 extends over 17 amino acids. V trimming: 2 bases; J trimming: 7 bases; junction bases outside the gene matches: 11. Here the CDR3 reads CASSQLGGLAFVGELFF. The CDR3 DNA reads as TGCGCCAGCAGCCAACTTGGAGGACTAGCGTTTGTCGGGGAGCTGTTTTTT.

This clone appeared a few times. Other DNA sequences of this sample code for an identical CDR3. The chain has TRBV9 and TRBJ1-1, with D perhaps TRBD1 (5 bases). Trimming took off 0 bases at V and 3 bases at J, with 6 bases between the two ends. The germline gives CDR1 SGDLS, CDR2 YYNGEE. The CDR3 covers 13 residues. Here the CDR3 DNA reads TGTGCCAGCAGCGTAGGGGGACACACTGAAGCTTTCTTT. This sequence encodes CASSVGGHTEAFF.

The V and J genes are TRBV9 and TRBJ2-7; D uncertain. CDR1 and CDR2 (germline): SGDLS, YYNGEE. V was trimmed by 0 bases and J by 0 bases, leaving 10 bases between them. The CDR3 runs 15 residues. The CDR3 region is CASSVGVKSSYEQYF. In DNA form, the CDR3 reads TGTGCCAGCAGCGTAGGGGTAAAGAGCTCCTACGAGCAGTACTTC.

This sequence joins TRBV5-1 and TRBJ1-5; D perhaps matches TRBD1 (5 bases). Germline loops: CDR1 SGHRS, CDR2 YFSETQ. V lost 4 bases to trimming and J lost 7 bases, with 18 bases between them. This CDR3 has 15 residues. CDR3 sequence (DNA): TGCGCCAGCAGCGCAGGGACGGCCTCAGGACAGCCCCAGCATTTT. This gives the protein CASSAGTASGQPQHF.

The J gene is TRBJ2-1, the V gene TRBV13; D gene unclear. Germline V gene data show CDR1 as PRHDT and CDR2 as FYEKMQ (reference sequence). The CDR3 spans 13 residues. The ends were cut back, 5 bases at V and 7 bases at J, with 12 bases in the middle. CDR3 in DNA: TGTGCCAGCAGCCCGACGTGGGGAAATGAGCAGTTCTTC. Its translation is CASSPTWGNEQFF.

V and J are TRBV5-5 and TRBJ2-7; tentatively, D is TRBD1 (5 bases). This CDR3 has 15 amino acids. The V end was cut by 2 bases, the J end by 3 bases, with 15 bases between. Germline-derived CDR1 and CDR2 are SGHKS and YYEKEE (reference sequence). The DNA of the CDR3 is TGTGCCAGCAGCTTCAGACAGACATCGTACTACGAGCAGTACTTC. This encodes CASSFRQTSYYEQYF.

V usage is TRBV6-5 and J usage is TRBJ1-2; tentatively, D is TRBD1 (6 bases). The germline gives CDR1 MNHEY, CDR2 SVGAGI. V lost 7 bases to trimming and J lost 2 bases, with 11 bases between them. The CDR3 length is 13 residues. CDR3 nucleotide sequence: TGTGCCAGCAAGGGGGAGAAGAACTATGGCTACACCTTC. Its protein product is CASKGEKNYGYTF.